The next 23 T cell receptor beta chains were all read from a single sample in a study of blood T cell repertoires in COVID-19. The assay was immunoSEQ multiplex PCR, and TCRdb's table has in-frame clones only and misses some. The sample records 150,000 to 200,000 clones, roughly nine tenths being singletons. The sequenced sample was peripheral blood. The origin of the receptors is a man younger than 35 who had recovered from COVID-19.

The chain carries TRBV5-6 and TRBJ2-7; weak D call: TRBD1 (6 bases). This CDR3 is 14 amino acids long. Germline V gives CDR1 SGHDT, CDR2 YYEEEE. The ends were cut back, 4 bases at V and 2 bases at J, with 13 bases in the middle. This CDR3 is CASSAGQRTYEQYF. CDR3 in DNA: TGTGCCAGCAGCGCCGGACAGAGAACCTACGAGCAGTACTTC.

The chain uses TRBV9 and TRBJ1-3, with unresolved D. Germline V gene lookup returns CDR1 SGDLS and CDR2 YYNGEE. CDR3 length equals 18 residues. Trimming pared 0 bases from V and 0 bases from J, leaving 16 bases between. The DNA of the CDR3 is TGTGCCAGCAGCGTAGGAGGTCAACTATATTACTCTGGAAACACCATATATTTT. It translates to CASSVGGQLYYSGNTIYF.

The chain uses TRBV4-3 and TRBJ2-4; the match to TRBD2 covers 7 bases. This CDR3 spans 17 amino acids. CDR1 is LGHNA, CDR2 YSLEER, per germline. J was trimmed by 3 bases and V by 0 bases; bases with no gene match: 8. DNA of the CDR3: TGCGCCAGCAGCCAAGATATGGGGAGGGACGGCAAAAACATTCAGTACTTC. Protein sequence: CASSQDMGRDGKNIQYF.

V usage is TRBV12-3 or TRBV12-4 and J usage is TRBJ1-5, with TRBD1 matching over 7 bases. The CDR3 contains 13 residues. V gave up 4 bases and J gave up 5 bases; unmatched junction bases: 2. This CDR3 reads CASSWDSYQPQHF. CDR3 sequence (DNA): TGTGCCAGCAGTTGGGACAGCTATCAGCCCCAGCATTTT.

V is TRBV6-5 and J is TRBJ1-5, with 7 bases aligning to TRBD1. This CDR3 is 15 amino acids long. CDR1 is MNHEY and CDR2 is SVGAGI in the germline V gene. The trim removed 2 bases at V and 3 bases at J, leaving 4 bases unmatched. The CDR3 DNA reads TGTGCCAGCAGTTACCTCGGACAGGACAATCAGCCCCAGCATTTT. It codes for CASSYLGQDNQPQHF.

The J gene is TRBJ2-3, the V gene TRBV7-8; no reliable D call. CDR1 is SGHVS, CDR2 FQNEAQ, per germline. The ends were cut back, 1 base at V and 3 bases at J, with 14 bases in the middle. This CDR3 is 16 amino acids long. The CDR3 spells CASSLVRHPYTDTQYF. The CDR3 coding sequence is TGTGCCAGCAGCTTAGTGCGACACCCCTATACAGATACGCAGTATTTT.

This chain uses TRBV6-5 with TRBJ1-1, with D possibly TRBD1 on 5 matching bases. The V end lost 1 base, the J end lost 8 bases, and 11 bases lay between the germline ends. The length of the CDR3 is 13 residues. Germline CDR1 MNHEY, CDR2 SVGAGI. The CDR3 DNA reads as TGTGCCAGCAGTTACTTCCGGACAAGGGAAGCTTTCTTT. It encodes CASSYFRTREAFF.

The V and J genes are TRBV18 and TRBJ1-2; 11 positions agree with TRBD1. V gave up 3 bases and J gave up 3 bases; unmatched junction bases: 6. Germline V CDR1 and CDR2: KGHSH, LQKENI. This CDR3 comprises 16 residues. CDR3 coding DNA: TGTGCCAGCTCACCCGAGGGACAGGGGGTATACTATGGCTACACCTTC. Translating gives CASSPEGQGVYYGYTF.

This chain joins TRBV25-1 and TRBJ2-7; tentative D call: TRBD1 (7 bases). V lost 1 base and J lost 3, with 13 bases in between. This CDR3 spans 15 amino acids. The V gene's germline CDR1 is MGHDK and CDR2 SYGVNS. The CDR3 sequence is CASSEWRGPLYEQYF. CDR3 nucleotides: TGTGCCAGCAGTGAATGGAGGGGGCCCCTCTACGAGCAGTACTTC.

The rearrangement uses TRBV7-6 and TRBJ1-1; D might be TRBD1 (5 bases). This CDR3 is 12 amino acids long. V lost 5 bases to trimming and J lost 3 bases, with 7 bases between them. CDR1 SGHVS and CDR2 FNYEAQ come from the germline V gene. CDR3 sequence (DNA): TGTGCCAGCAGCCGGGGGGACACTGAAGCTTTCTTT. Translation: CASSRGDTEAFF.

The chain employs TRBV5-5 and TRBJ2-3, with 12 bases identical to TRBD1. Germline trimming cut 3 bases from V and 7 bases from J; bases unmatched to any gene: 9. CDR3 length: 16 amino acids. The germline gives CDR1 SGHKS, CDR2 YYEKEE (reference sequence). Here the CDR3 reads CASSSEGQGALYTQYF. The CDR3, as DNA: TGTGCCAGCAGCTCCGAGGGACAGGGGGCTTTATATACGCAGTATTTT.

A few counts support this clone. The V gene is TRBV4-2, the J gene TRBJ2-7, with TRBD2 matching over 14 bases. Trimming at V came to 4 bases and at J to 2 bases, leaving 4 bases not matched to a gene. The CDR3 runs to 16 residues. Germline lookup yields CDR1 LGHNA and CDR2 YNFKEQ. In DNA, the CDR3 is TGTGCCAGCAGCCGGGGACTAGCGGGAGAGGCCTACGAGCAGTACTTC. Its protein is CASSRGLAGEAYEQYF.

J is TRBJ2-7 and V is TRBV7-2; D perhaps matches TRBD2 (5 bases). The V gene lost 1 base and the J gene lost 1 base, with 14 bases spanning the gap. The CDR3 loop spans 16 amino acids. Germline lookup yields CDR1 SGHTA and CDR2 FQGNSA. The CDR3 protein is CASSLGHRGSSYEQYF. CDR3 DNA sequence: TGTGCCAGCAGCTTAGGGCATCGGGGTTCTTCCTACGAGCAGTACTTC.

This rearrangement joins TRBV6-6 to TRBJ1-2; 7 positions match TRBD1. With V trimmed by 6 bases and J by 1 base, 11 bases remained unmatched. This CDR3 is 16 amino acids long. Per the germline V gene, CDR1 is MNHNY and CDR2 is SVGAGI (reference sequence). The CDR3 bases are TGTGCCAGCAGGAAAAAACAGGGGTTAGATAACTATGGCTACACCTTC. This encodes CASRKKQGLDNYGYTF.

The V gene is TRBV5-4, the J gene TRBJ2-2; 7 positions match TRBD2. Germline CDR1 and CDR2: SGHNT and YYREEE (reference sequence). V gave up 5 bases and J gave up 4 bases; unmatched junction bases: 2. The CDR3 covers 13 residues. CDR3 amino acids: CASRGGSTGELFF. The CDR3 region has the DNA TGTGCCAGCAGGGGCGGGAGCACCGGGGAGCTGTTTTTT.

This clone has a handful of counts. This rearrangement joins TRBV15 to TRBJ1-2; maybe TRBD1 (5 bases). The CDR3 is 14 amino acids. V lost 3 bases to trimming and J lost 8 bases, with 16 bases between them. Germline loops: CDR1 LNHNV, CDR2 YYDKDF (reference sequence). The CDR3 loop is CATSSSQGLYGYTF. In DNA form, the CDR3 reads TGTGCCACCAGCAGTTCGCAGGGTCTCTACGGCTACACCTTC.

This clone came up once. V gene TRBV6-5 combines with J gene TRBJ2-5; 9 bases match TRBD2. The CDR3 loop spans 12 amino acids. V lost 7 bases and J lost 4; bases outside the gene matches: 1. CDR1 MNHEY and CDR2 SVGAGI come from the germline V gene. The CDR3 DNA reads as TGTGCCAGCACTAGCGGGATAGAGACCCAGTACTTC. Its protein is CASTSGIETQYF.

V usage is TRBV28 and J usage is TRBJ1-5; D is possibly TRBD1 (6 bases). CDR3 length equals 15 residues. Germline V gives CDR1 MDHEN, CDR2 SYDVKM. V lost 2 bases and J 2 bases, leaving 10 bases between the germline ends. DNA for the CDR3: TGTGCCAGCAGTTTAATCCCAGGGGGCAATCAGCCCCAGCATTTT. Amino acids: CASSLIPGGNQPQHF.

V usage is TRBV25-1 and J usage is TRBJ1-4; 7 bases map to TRBD1. The CDR3 is made up of 14 amino acids. Germline CDR1 is MGHDK and CDR2 is SYGVNS. V shed 4 bases, J shed 8 bases, and the junction held 7 bases outside the gene matches. The CDR3 protein is CASSGTGATEKLFF. CDR3 nucleotide sequence: TGTGCCAGCAGTGGCACAGGGGCCACGGAAAAACTGTTTTTT. Combining the CDR3 with reference TRBV25-1 and TRBJ1-4 gives the whole variable domain EADIYQTPRYLVIGTGKKITLECSQTMGHDKMYWYQQDPGMELHLIHYSYGVNSTEKGDLSSESTVSRIRTEHFPLTLESARPSHTSQYLCASSGTGATEKLFFGSGTQLSVL.

The rearrangement links TRBV20-1 to TRBJ2-7; TRBD2 agrees at 11 bases. The CDR3 consists of 15 residues. Germline assignment: CDR1 DFQATT and CDR2 SNEGSKA (reference sequence). Trimming at V came to 3 bases and at J to 3 bases, leaving 7 bases not matched to a gene. CDR3 nucleotides: TGCAGTGCTAGTCTAGCGGGAGGTGGGAACTACGAGCAGTACTTC. Its protein product is CSASLAGGGNYEQYF.

The rearrangement uses TRBV5-4 and TRBJ1-1; the D gene is possibly TRBD1 (5 bases). Germline CDR1 is SGHNT and CDR2 is YYREEE (reference sequence). Trimming took off 3 bases at V and 1 base at J, with 7 bases between the two ends. The CDR3 covers 13 residues. CDR3 nucleotides: TGTGCCAGCAGCTCAGGGCGGAACACTGAAGCTTTCTTT. It translates to CASSSGRNTEAFF.

This chain uses TRBV28 with TRBJ1-2; 11 bases match TRBD1. V gave up 2 bases and J gave up 2 bases; unmatched junction bases: 10. This CDR3 spans 18 amino acids. Germline V lookup: CDR1 MDHEN, CDR2 SYDVKM. CDR3 sequence reads: CASSLGTGGTRGNYGYTF. For the CDR3, the DNA is TGTGCCAGCAGTTTAGGGACAGGGGGTACAAGGGGGAACTATGGCTACACCTTC.

This chain joins TRBV10-3 and TRBJ1-2; a weak D match, TRBD1 (5 bases). This CDR3 has 13 residues. Germline loops: CDR1 ENHRY, CDR2 SYGVKD. Trimming cost V 2 bases and J 4 bases, with 8 bases left between them. In nucleotides, the CDR3 is TGTGCCATCAGTGAGCAACAGGCCTATGGCTACACCTTC. This sequence encodes CAISEQQAYGYTF.